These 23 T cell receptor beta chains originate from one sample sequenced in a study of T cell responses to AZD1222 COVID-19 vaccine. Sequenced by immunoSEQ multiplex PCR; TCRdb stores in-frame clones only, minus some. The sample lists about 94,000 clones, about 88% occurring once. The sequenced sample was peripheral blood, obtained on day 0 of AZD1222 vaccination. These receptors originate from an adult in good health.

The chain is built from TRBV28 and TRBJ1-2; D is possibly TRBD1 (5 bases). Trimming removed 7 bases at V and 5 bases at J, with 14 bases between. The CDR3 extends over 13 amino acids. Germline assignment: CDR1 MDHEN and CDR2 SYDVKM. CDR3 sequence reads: CASTWGGGYGYTF. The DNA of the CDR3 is TGTGCCAGCACCTGGGGCGGGGGATATGGCTACACCTTC.

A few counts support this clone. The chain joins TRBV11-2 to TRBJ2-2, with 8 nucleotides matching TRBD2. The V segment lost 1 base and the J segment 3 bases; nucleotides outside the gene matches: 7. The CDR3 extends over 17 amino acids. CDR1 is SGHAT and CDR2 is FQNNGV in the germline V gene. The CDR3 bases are TGTGCCAGCAGCTTAGCGGCGGGGGGATGGTACACCGGGGAGCTGTTTTTT. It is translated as CASSLAAGGWYTGELFF.

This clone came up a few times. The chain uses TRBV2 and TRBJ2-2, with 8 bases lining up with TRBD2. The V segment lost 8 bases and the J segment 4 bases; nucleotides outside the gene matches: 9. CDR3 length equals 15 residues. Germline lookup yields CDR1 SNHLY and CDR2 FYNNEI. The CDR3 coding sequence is TGTGCCAGCTCGGGACGGGGGGGCGGCACCGGGGAGCTGTTTTTT. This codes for CASSGRGGGTGELFF.

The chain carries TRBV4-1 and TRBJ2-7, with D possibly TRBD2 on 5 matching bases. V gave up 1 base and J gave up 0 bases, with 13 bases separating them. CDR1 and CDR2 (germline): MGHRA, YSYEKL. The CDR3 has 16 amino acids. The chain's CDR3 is CASSQALGKSSYEQYF. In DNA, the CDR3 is TGCGCCAGCAGCCAAGCCCTCGGGAAAAGCTCCTACGAGCAGTACTTC.

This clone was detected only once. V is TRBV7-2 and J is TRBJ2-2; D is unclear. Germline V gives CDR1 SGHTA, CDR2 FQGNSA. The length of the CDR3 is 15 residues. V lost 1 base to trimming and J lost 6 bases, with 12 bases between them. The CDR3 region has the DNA TGTGCCAGCAGCTTAGATGTGACCGTACCCGGGGAGCTGTTTTTT. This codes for CASSLDVTVPGELFF.

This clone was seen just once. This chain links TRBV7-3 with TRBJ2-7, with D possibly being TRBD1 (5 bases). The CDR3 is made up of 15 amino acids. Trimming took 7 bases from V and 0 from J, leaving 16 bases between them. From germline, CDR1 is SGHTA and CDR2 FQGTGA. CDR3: CASTQGFPLSYEQYF. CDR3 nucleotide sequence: TGTGCCAGCACCCAGGGTTTCCCTCTCTCCTACGAGCAGTACTTC.

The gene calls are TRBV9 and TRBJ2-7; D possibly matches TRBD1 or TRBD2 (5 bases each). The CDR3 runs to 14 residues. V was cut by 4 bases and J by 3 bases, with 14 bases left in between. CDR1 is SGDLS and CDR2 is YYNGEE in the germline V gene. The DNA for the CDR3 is TGTGCCAGCAGCAGACGGGACCGAGGCTACGAGCAGTACTTC. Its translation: CASSRRDRGYEQYF.

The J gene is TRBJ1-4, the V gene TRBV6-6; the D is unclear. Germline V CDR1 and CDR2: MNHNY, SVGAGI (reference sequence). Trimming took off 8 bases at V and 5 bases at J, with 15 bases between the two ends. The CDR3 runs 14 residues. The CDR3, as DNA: TGTGCCAGCCTTGGCAGAAGCCAGAATGAAAAACTGTTTTTT. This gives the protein CASLGRSQNEKLFF.

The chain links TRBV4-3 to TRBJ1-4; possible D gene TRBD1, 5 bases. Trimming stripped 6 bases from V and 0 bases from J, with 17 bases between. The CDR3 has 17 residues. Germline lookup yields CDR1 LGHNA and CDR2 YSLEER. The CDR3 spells CASSPGRGSATNEKLFF. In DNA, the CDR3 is TGCGCCAGCAGTCCGGGGAGGGGATCAGCAACTAATGAAAAACTGTTTTTT.

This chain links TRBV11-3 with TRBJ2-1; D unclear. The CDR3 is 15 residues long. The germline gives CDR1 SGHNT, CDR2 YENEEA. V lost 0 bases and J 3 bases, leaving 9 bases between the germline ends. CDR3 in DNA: TGTGCCAGCAGCTTAGAGGCGGTCGGCTACAATGAGCAGTTCTTC. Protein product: CASSLEAVGYNEQFF.

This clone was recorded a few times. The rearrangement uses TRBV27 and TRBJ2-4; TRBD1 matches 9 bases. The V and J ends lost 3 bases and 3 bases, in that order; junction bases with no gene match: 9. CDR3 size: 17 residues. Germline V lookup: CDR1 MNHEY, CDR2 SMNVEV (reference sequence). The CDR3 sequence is CASSFLWDREDKNIQYF. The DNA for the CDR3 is TGTGCCAGCAGTTTTCTCTGGGACAGGGAGGACAAAAACATTCAGTACTTC.

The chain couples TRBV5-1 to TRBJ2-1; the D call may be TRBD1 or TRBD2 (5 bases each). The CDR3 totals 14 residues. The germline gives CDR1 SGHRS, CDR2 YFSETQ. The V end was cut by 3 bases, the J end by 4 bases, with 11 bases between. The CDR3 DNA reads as TGCGCCAGCAGCTACCTGGGGGATTACAATGAGCAGTTCTTC. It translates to CASSYLGDYNEQFF.

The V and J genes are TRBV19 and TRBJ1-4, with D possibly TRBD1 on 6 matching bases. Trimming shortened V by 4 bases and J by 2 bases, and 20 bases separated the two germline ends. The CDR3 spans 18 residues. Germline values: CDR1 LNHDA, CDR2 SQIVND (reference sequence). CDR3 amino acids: CASSTNWDNSRTNEKLFF. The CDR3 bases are TGTGCCAGTAGTACGAACTGGGACAATTCGAGGACTAATGAAAAACTGTTTTTT. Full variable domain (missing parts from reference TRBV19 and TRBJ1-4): DGGITQSPKYLFRKEGQNVTLSCEQNLNHDAMYWYRQDPGQGLRLIYYSQIVNDFQKGDIAEGYSVSREKKESFPLTVTSAQKNPTAFYLCASSTNWDNSRTNEKLFFGSGTQLSVL.

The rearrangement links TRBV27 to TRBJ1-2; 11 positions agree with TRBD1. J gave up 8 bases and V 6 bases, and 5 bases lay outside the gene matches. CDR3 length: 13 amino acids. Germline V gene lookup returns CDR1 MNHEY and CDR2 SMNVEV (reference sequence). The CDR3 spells CASSQGQGGGYTF. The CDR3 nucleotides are TGTGCCAGCAGCCAGGGACAGGGGGGCGGCTACACCTTC.

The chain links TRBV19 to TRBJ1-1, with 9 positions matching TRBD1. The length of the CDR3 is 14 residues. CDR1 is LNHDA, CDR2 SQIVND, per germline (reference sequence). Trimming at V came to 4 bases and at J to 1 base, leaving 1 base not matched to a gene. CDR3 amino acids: CASSRQGENTEAFF. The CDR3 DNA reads TGTGCCAGTAGTAGACAGGGGGAGAACACTGAAGCTTTCTTT.

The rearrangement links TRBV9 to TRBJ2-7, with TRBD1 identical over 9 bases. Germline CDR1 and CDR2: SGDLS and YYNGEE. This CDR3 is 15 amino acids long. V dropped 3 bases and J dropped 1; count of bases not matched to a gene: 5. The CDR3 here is CASSASGTGSYEQYF. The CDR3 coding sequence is TGTGCCAGCAGCGCCTCCGGGACAGGGTCCTACGAGCAGTACTTC.

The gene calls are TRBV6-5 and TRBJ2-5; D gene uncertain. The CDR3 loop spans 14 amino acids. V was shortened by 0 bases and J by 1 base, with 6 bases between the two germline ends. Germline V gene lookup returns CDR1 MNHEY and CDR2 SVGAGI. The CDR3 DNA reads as TGTGCCAGCAGTTACTCACGGATCCAAGAGACCCAGTACTTC. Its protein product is CASSYSRIQETQYF.

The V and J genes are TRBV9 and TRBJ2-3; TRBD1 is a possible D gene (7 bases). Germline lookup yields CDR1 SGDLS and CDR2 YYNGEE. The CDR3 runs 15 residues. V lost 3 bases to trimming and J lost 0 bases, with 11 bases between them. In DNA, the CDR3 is TGTGCCAGCAGCGCAGGGGGGAGTAGCACAGATACGCAGTATTTT. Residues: CASSAGGSSTDTQYF.

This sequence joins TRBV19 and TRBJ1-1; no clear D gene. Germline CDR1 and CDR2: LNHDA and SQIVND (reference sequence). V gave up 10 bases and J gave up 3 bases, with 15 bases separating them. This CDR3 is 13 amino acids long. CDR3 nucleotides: TGTGCCACCAGCTTCTATGGGGACACTGAAGCTTTCTTT. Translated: CATSFYGDTEAFF.

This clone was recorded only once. The CDR3 spells CASTPDRDYGYTF. The CDR3 DNA is TGTGCCAGCACCCCGGACAGGGACTATGGCTACACCTTC. V usage is TRBV11-2 and J usage is TRBJ1-2, with 8 bases matching TRBD1. With V trimmed by 7 bases and J by 3 bases, 4 bases remained unmatched. This CDR3 comprises 13 residues. CDR1 is SGHAT, CDR2 FQNNGV, per germline.

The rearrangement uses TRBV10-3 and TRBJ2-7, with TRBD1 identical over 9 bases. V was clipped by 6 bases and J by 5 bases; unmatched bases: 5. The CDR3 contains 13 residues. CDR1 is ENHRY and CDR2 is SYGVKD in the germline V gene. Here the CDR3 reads CAISGTGSNEQYF. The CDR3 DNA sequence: TGTGCCATCAGCGGGACAGGGTCCAACGAGCAGTACTTC.

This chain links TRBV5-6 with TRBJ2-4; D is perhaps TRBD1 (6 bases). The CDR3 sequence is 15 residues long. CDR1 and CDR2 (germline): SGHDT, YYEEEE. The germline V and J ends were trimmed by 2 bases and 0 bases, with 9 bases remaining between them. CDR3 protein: CASSLLQGAKNIQYF. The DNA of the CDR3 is TGTGCCAGCAGCTTACTACAGGGAGCCAAAAACATTCAGTACTTC.

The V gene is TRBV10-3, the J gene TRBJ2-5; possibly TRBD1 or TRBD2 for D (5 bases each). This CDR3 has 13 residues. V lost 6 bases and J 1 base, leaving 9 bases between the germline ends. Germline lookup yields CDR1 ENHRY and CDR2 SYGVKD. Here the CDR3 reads CAIRGDSQETQYF. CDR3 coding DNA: TGTGCCATCAGGGGAGACAGCCAAGAGACCCAGTACTTC.